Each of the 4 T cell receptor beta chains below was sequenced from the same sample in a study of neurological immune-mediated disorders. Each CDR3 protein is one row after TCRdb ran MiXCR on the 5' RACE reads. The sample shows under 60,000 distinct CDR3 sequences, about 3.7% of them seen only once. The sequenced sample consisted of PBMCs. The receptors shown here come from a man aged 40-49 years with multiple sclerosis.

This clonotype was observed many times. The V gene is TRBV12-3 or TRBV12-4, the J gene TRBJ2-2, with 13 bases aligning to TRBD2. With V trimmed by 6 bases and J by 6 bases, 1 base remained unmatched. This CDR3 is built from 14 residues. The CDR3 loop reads CASRTSGGSGELFF. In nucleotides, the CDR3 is TGTGCCAGCAGGACTAGCGGGGGGTCCGGGGAGCTGTTTTTT.

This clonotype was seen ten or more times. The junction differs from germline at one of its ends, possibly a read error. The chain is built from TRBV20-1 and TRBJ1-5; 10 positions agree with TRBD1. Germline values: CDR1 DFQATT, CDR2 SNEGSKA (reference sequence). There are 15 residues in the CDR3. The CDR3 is CSARDPGTGVQPQNF. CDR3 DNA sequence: TGCAGTGCTAGAGATCCGGGGACAGGGGTTCAGCCCCAGAATTTT.

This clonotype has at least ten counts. The chain's CDR3 is CASSAWGGGAENTQYF. The CDR3 nucleotides read TGTGCCAGCAGTGCATGGGGCGGGGGGGCGGAAAATACGCAGTATTTT. This chain connects TRBV6-5 to TRBJ2-3, with 9 bases fitting TRBD2. The CDR3 extends over 16 amino acids. V trimming: 5 bases; J trimming: 7 bases; junction bases outside the gene matches: 13. Germline-derived CDR1 and CDR2 are MNHEY and SVGAGI.

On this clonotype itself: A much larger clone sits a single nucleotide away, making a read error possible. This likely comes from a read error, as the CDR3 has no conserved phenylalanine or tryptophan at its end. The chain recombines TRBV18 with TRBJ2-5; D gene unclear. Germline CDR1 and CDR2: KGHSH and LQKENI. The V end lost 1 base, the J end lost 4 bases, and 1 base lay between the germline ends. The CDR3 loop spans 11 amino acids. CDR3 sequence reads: CASSPRETQYI. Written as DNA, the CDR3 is TGTGCCAGCTCACCACGAGAGACCCAGTACATC.